These T cell receptor beta chains were read from a single sample in a study of T cell repertoires in cytomegalovirus infection. TCRdb re-called the reads with MiXCR, one entry per CDR3 protein. The data hold about 310,000 distinct CDR3 sequences, with roughly 25% observed a single time. Their antigen targets remain unknown. The material was cultured PBMCs, obtained from culture after CMV antigen stimulation. These receptor sequences come from a human donor in good health (CMV status not recorded). Some clones in this sample may be carry-over from other donors' samples. CDR3s include the opening cysteine and the closing phenylalanine or tryptophan. A D gene is named only where the DNA matches it firmly. Rows give clone size only sometimes, using once, few, many, or a class for an expanded clone.

abundance: few
j_gene: TRBJ2-3
v_gene: TRBV11-2
d_gene: TRBD2
CDR3nt: TGTGCCAGCAGCACCGACCGAAGCGGGACTGGTGGGGATACGCAGTATTTT
CDR3aa: CASSTDRSGTGGDTQYF

abundance: many
j_gene: TRBJ2-1
v_gene: TRBV4-1
d_gene: TRBD2
CDR3nt: TGCGCCAGCAGCCAAGATTACCAGCGGGGGGGCAATGAGCAGTTCTTC
CDR3aa: CASSQDYQRGGNEQFF

abundance: few
j_gene: TRBJ2-1
v_gene: TRBV10-3
d_gene: TRBD2
CDR3nt: TGTGCCATCAGTCCCGGACTAGCGGGAAACAATGAGCAGTTCTTC
CDR3aa: CAISPGLAGNNEQFF

abundance: few
j_gene: TRBJ2-1
v_gene: TRBV29-1
d_gene: -
CDR3nt: TGCAGCGTTGGTCCCAGCTACGGTGAGCAGTTCTTC
CDR3aa: CSVGPSYGEQFF

abundance: -
j_gene: TRBJ1-2
v_gene: TRBV10-2
d_gene: -
CDR3nt: TGCGCCAGCAGTGAACGTGCTAACTATGGCTACACCTTC
CDR3aa: CASSERANYGYTF

abundance: once
j_gene: TRBJ2-7
v_gene: TRBV4-1
d_gene: TRBD2
CDR3nt: TGCGCCAGCAGCCACCCAAGCGGGAGCTACGAGCAGTACTTC
CDR3aa: CASSHPSGSYEQYF

abundance: few
j_gene: TRBJ1-2
v_gene: TRBV6-6
d_gene: -
CDR3nt: TGTGCCAGCAGCCCCTCAACCCTTGGCTCGTCATCCTATGGCTACACCTTC
CDR3aa: CASSPSTLGSSSYGYTF

abundance: -
j_gene: TRBJ2-1
v_gene: TRBV6-6
d_gene: TRBD2
CDR3nt: TGTGCCAGCAGTTACTCCCAACTAGCGAGTGAGCAGTTCTTC
CDR3aa: CASSYSQLASEQFF

abundance: few
j_gene: TRBJ2-6
v_gene: TRBV11-3
d_gene: TRBD1
CDR3nt: TGTGCCAGCAGCTTAGGGACAGGGACTGGGGCCAACGTCCTGACTTTC
CDR3aa: CASSLGTGTGANVLTF

abundance: few
j_gene: TRBJ2-7
v_gene: TRBV7-9
d_gene: -
CDR3nt: TGTGCCAGCAGCTTAGGGGCAGGGGTAGGGGACGAGCAGTACTTC
CDR3aa: CASSLGAGVGDEQYF

abundance: many
j_gene: TRBJ2-3
v_gene: TRBV7-2
d_gene: -
CDR3nt: TGTGCCAGCAGCTTAGGAGTGGGAGTAGATACGCAGTATTTT
CDR3aa: CASSLGVGVDTQYF

abundance: -
j_gene: TRBJ2-3
v_gene: TRBV7-9
d_gene: -
CDR3nt: TGTGCCAGCAGCTGGTATCAGGGTCCTGGCACAGATACGCAGTATTTT
CDR3aa: CASSWYQGPGTDTQYF

abundance: -
j_gene: TRBJ2-1
v_gene: TRBV7-6
d_gene: -
CDR3nt: TGTGCCAGCAGCTTAGCTAGCAAGGATGAGCAGTTCTTC
CDR3aa: CASSLASKDEQFF

abundance: -
j_gene: TRBJ2-1
v_gene: TRBV7-8
d_gene: TRBD1
CDR3nt: TGTGCCAGCAGCGACCGGACAGGGTTCGGCAATGAGCAGTTCTTC
CDR3aa: CASSDRTGFGNEQFF

abundance: many
j_gene: TRBJ2-1
v_gene: TRBV7-8
d_gene: TRBD2
CDR3nt: TGTGCCAGCAGCTTAGACCTAGCGGGAGCCCTGGCCAATGAGCAGTTCTTC
CDR3aa: CASSLDLAGALANEQFF

abundance: few
j_gene: TRBJ2-7
v_gene: TRBV10-3
d_gene: TRBD2
CDR3nt: TGTGCCACCGATCCCGCCGGGACTACTACAGGCGAGCAGTACTTC
CDR3aa: CATDPAGTTTGEQYF